The TCR beta chain under discussion was sequenced for a study of shared clonotypes between healthy human individuals. The overall study: Plates per donor: three CD4 naive, three CD4 memory, two CD8 naive, one CD8 memory. Study-wide results and limits: Although depth was large, rarefaction showed that sequencing of the sorted subsets was incomplete. Only blood was sampled; tissue repertoires likely differ.

Only in-frame clones appear in the TCRdb table, and some are missing; sequencing was by immunoSEQ multiplex PCR. The sample lists about 2 million clones, over 85% seen once, with 1% to 1.3% in the top ten. Germline CDR1 is PRHDT and CDR2 is FYEKMQ (reference sequence). Losses at the gene ends were 3 bases for V and 5 bases for J; bases not matched to a gene: 5. CDR3 size: 15 residues. The naive CD8 fraction comprised CD45RO-negative cells positively selected for CCR7 and excluded terminally differentiated effector memory CD45RA+ cells. Donors, healthy HIV-negative adults, lacked recent acute infections or vaccinations. A word on this clone: The antigen remains undetermined.

The origin of this receptor is a man aged 18 to 35 in good health. The chain carries TRBV13 and TRBJ2-7; TRBD2 agrees at 12 bases. The sample consisted of naive CD8+ T cells sorted from blood. The CDR3, as DNA: TGTGCCAGCAGCTTTCGACTAGCGGGAGACGACGAGCAGTACTTC. Amino acids: CASSFRLAGDDEQYF.